This T cell receptor (beta chain) was obtained from a study of blood T cell repertoires in COVID-19 (dated by TCRdb to 2018 to 2021). At the level of the whole study: The collaborator samples originated in the United States, Italy and Spain and spanned the acute and convalescent phases of COVID-19. The material from the prospective study consisted of cDNA or gDNA derived from T cells, B-cell-depleted T cells, or PBMCs. Deeply sampled blood TCRbeta repertoires from subjects exposed to, actively infected with, or recovered from COVID-19 were included in the dataset. The repertoires were made available in a free public database intended to serve as a resource for research on the immune response to SARS-CoV-2. Samples were obtained from the ongoing ImmuneRACE study (first 160 participants) and from 1,200 or so subjects provided by 6 global collaborators. Nearly every sample came with metadata listing a de-identified subject ID, COVID-19 status, age in years and sex. Where HLA class I and class II types were available, the types were taken from metadata supplied by the sample provider, not from assay-based typing. Beyond this particular receptor, the publication reports: How much clinical and demographic metadata was included differed by source and by participant, and the metadata was provided uncurated.

Worth noting for this clone: The target of this receptor is not known. The sample holds no much larger clone one base away, and base qualities are not on file.

CDR1 and CDR2 are read off the germline V gene (reference sequence) as LGHDT and YNNKEL. From cysteine to phenylalanine, the CDR3 is 21 amino acids long. Only the CDR3 region is kept as DNA, spanning 63 bases read in frame from base 1. V is cut back by 3 bases and J by 5 bases, with 18 bases in the junction unmatched. Whole blood was collected in K2EDTA tubes by collaborating institutions according to the institutions' own protocols. Collaborator samples were shipped for TCRbeta analysis as frozen whole blood, isolated PBMCs, or DNA extracted from either sample type. TCRbeta CDR3 regions were amplified from genomic DNA using the immunoSEQ Assay, a bias-controlled multiplex PCR. For the original study's pipeline: Within the assay, amplification of reference gene primers was used to estimate how many nucleated cells each sample contained. To quantify the absolute abundance of each unique TCRbeta CDR3 rearrangement, sequence reads were collapsed and filtered. For each sample, productive Simpson clonality was calculated as the square root of Simpson's diversity index across productive rearrangements. The source is immuneACCESS, and TCRdb retained only in-frame sequences with V and J called. Part of the clones is not carried over; for the studies checked, unresolved V genes explain less than half of this, and the remainder is unexplained. V and J calls plus clone size are reproduced from that table; the DNA served to infer D and trimming. The sample profile shows tens of thousands of clones; approximately 88% of them were found once. The biggest ten clones account for 5.5% to 7.5% of the sample.

Sequences were obtained from peripheral blood. The chain is made from TRBV3-1 (or the pseudogene TRBV3-2) and TRBJ2-5; TRBD2 lines up with 16 middle nucleotides. The clonotype originates from a human donor in a cohort sampled during active COVID-19. Read as DNA, the sequence is TGTGCCAGCAGCCACCCCCTTCGGTCGGGACTAGCGGGGGGGCCGGGGGAGACCCAGTACTTC. It codes for CASSHPLRSGLAGGPGETQYF.